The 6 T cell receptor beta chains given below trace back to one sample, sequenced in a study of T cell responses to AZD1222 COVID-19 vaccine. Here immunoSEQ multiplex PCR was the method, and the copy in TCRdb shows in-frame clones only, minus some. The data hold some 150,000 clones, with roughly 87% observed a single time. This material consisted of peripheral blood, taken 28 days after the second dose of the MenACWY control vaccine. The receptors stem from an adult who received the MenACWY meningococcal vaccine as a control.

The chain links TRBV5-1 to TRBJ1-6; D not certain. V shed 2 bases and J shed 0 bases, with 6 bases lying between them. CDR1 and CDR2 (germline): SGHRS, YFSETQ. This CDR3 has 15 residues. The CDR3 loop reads CASSLASSYNSPLHF. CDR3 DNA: TGCGCCAGCAGCTTAGCGAGCTCCTATAATTCACCCCTCCACTTT.

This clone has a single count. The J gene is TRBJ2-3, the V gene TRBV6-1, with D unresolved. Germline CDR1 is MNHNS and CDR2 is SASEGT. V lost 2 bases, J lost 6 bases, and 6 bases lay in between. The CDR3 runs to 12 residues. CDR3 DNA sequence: TGTGCCAGCAGTGAACATGAGGATACGCAGTATTTT. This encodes CASSEHEDTQYF.

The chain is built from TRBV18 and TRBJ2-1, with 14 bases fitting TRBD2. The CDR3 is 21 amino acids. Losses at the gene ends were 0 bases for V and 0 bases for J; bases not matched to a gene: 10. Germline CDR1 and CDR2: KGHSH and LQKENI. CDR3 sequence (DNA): TGTGCCAGCTCACCACCAATTCGACTAGCGGGGGGGCCGAGCTCCTACAATGAGCAGTTCTTC. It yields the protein CASSPPIRLAGGPSSYNEQFF.

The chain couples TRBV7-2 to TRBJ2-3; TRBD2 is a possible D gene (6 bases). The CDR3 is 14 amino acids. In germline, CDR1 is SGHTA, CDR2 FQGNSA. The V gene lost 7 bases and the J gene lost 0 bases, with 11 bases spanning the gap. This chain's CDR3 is CASKRVTSTDTQYF. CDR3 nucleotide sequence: TGTGCCAGCAAGCGGGTTACCAGCACAGATACGCAGTATTTT.

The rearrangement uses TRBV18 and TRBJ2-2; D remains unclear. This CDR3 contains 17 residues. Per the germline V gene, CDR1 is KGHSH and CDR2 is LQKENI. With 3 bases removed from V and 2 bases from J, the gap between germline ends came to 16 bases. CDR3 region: CASSPDGPTFNTGELFF. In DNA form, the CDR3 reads TGTGCCAGCTCACCCGATGGGCCTACCTTTAACACCGGGGAGCTGTTTTTT.

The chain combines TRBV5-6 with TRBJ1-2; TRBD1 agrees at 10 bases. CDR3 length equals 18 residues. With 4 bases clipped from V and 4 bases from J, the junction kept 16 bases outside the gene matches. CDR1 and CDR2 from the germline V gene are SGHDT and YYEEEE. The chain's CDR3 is CASSAHRDRGPYRYGYTF. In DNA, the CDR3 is TGTGCCAGCAGCGCGCACCGGGACAGGGGCCCATATCGCTATGGCTACACCTTC.